A selection of T cell receptor beta chains follows, all from one sample in a study of shared clonotypes between healthy human individuals. Produced via immunoSEQ multiplex PCR; TCRdb's table is partial and in-frame only. In the table there are approximately 2.5 million clones, 93% of which are singletons. Material for sequencing was naive CD4+ T cells from PBMCs. The receptors were sampled from a man younger than 35 in good health. Some clones in this sample may be carry-over from other donors' samples. CDR3s include the opening cysteine and the closing phenylalanine or tryptophan. The D gene is left open where the match is weak. The listing skips clone size in some rows; elsewhere it reads once, few, many or a size class.

DNA | CDR3 | V | D | J | size
TGTGCCAGCAGCTTAGTCGGGGCCGGGGAGCTGTTTTTT | CASSLVGAGELFF | TRBV7-8 | NA | TRBJ2-2 | NA
TGTGCCAGCAATTTCAAGGGTCCGCCTGGGGCCAACGTCCTGACTTTC | CASNFKGPPGANVLTF | TRBV2 | NA | TRBJ2-6 | NA
TGTGCCAGCAGTTTATCCGGGACAGGGGTTGGAAATGAGCAGTTCTTC | CASSLSGTGVGNEQFF | TRBV28 | TRBD1 | TRBJ2-1 | NA
TGTGCCAGCAGCCCCGCCTGGAACACTGAAGCTTTCTTT | CASSPAWNTEAFF | TRBV5-6 | NA | TRBJ1-1 | few
TGTGCCAGCAGGGGACGAGGCGGGACTAATGAAAAACTGTTTTTT | CASRGRGGTNEKLFF | TRBV6-1 | NA | TRBJ1-4 | NA
TGTGCCAGTAGGGCCGGGGGGGCCGACACTGAAGCTTTCTTT | CASRAGGADTEAFF | TRBV19 | NA | TRBJ1-1 | NA
TGTGCCAGCAGCTTATCAGGGGGCAACGCCGGGGAGCTGTTTTTT | CASSLSGGNAGELFF | TRBV7-3 | TRBD1 | TRBJ2-2 | NA
TGTGCCAGCAGTTTAATGTGGGGTATCAACCGGGACAGGGGCCACGAGCAGTACTTC | CASSLMWGINRDRGHEQYF | TRBV27 | TRBD1 | TRBJ2-7 | NA
TGTGCCAGCAGGGGGACAGGGGGCCGCAATCAGCCCCAGCATTTT | CASRGTGGRNQPQHF | TRBV2 | TRBD1 | TRBJ1-5 | NA
TGTGCCACGGGCCCCTACAATGAGCAGTTCTTC | CATGPYNEQFF | TRBV6-6 | NA | TRBJ2-1 | few